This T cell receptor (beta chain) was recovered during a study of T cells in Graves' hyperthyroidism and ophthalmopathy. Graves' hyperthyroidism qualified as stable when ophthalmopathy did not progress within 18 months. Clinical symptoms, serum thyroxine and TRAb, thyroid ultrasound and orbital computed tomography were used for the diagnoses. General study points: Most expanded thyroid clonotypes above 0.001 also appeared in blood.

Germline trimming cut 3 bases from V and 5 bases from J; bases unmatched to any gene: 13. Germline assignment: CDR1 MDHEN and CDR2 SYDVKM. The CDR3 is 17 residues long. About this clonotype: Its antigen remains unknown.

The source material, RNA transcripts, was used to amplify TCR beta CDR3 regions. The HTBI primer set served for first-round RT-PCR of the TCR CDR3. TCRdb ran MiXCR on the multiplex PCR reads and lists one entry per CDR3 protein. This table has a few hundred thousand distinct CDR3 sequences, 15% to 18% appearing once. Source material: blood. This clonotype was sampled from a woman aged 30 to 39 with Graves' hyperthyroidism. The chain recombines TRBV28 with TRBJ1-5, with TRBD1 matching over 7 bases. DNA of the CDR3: TGTGCCAGCAGTTTTCTTAACCTCAGGGGGGGTGATCAGCCCCAGCATTTT. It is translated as CASSFLNLRGGDQPQHF.